A single sample is the source of the 9 T cell receptor beta chains below, sequenced in a study of shared clonotypes between healthy human individuals (dated by TCRdb to between 2020 and 2021). To prepare the library, the immunoSEQ multiplex PCR assay was applied. Entries here come from immuneACCESS through TCRdb and include only in-frame sequences with V and J called. Some clones fail to appear in such tables; in the studies checked, an unresolved V gene covers under half of the shortfall, and the cause of the remainder is unknown. This sample holds about 2.4 million clones; over 85% were observed only once. The top ten clones comprise roughly 0.36% of the sample. Source material: naive CD4+ T cells from PBMCs. According to the study, the label for this sample's cell subset or site signals: CD45RA+ positively selected. The receptors stem from a man aged 18 to 29 in good health. Some clones in this sample may be carry-over from other donors' samples.

This chain joins TRBV18 and TRBJ2-1; TRBD2 agrees at 9 bases. CDR3 size: 17 residues. CDR1 and CDR2 (germline): KGHSH, LQKENI. After removal of 4 bases from V and 1 base from J, the junction contained 8 bases not matched to a gene. DNA of the CDR3: TGTGCCAGCTCACGCTACTTAGCGGGGGAATCCTACAATGAGCAGTTCTTC. Its translation: CASSRYLAGESYNEQFF.

V usage is TRBV27 and J usage is TRBJ1-5; TRBD1 might be the D (5 bases). This CDR3 region has 17 residues. The germline V gene has CDR1 MNHEY and CDR2 SMNVEV (reference sequence). Trimming shortened V by 3 bases and J by 3 bases, and 18 bases separated the two germline ends. CDR3 amino acids: CASSFPGPLDINQPQHF. In DNA, the CDR3 is TGTGCCAGCAGTTTCCCGGGGCCGCTAGACATCAATCAGCCCCAGCATTTT.

This chain joins TRBV19 and TRBJ1-5; unclear D gene. Trimming stripped 5 bases from V and 3 bases from J, with 8 bases between. Germline CDR1 LNHDA, CDR2 SQIVND (reference sequence). The CDR3 has 13 amino acids. The CDR3 nucleotides read TGTGCCAGTAGTGCCGTTTTCAATCAGCCCCAGCATTTT. Translation gives CASSAVFNQPQHF.

The chain has TRBV7-6 and TRBJ2-7, with a tentative D call TRBD2 (6 bases). Germline values: CDR1 SGHVS, CDR2 FNYEAQ. The CDR3 consists of 16 residues. Deletions cut 5 bases from V and 4 bases from J, with 21 bases between. The CDR3: CASSLSTGSGGYEQYF. The CDR3 DNA reads TGTGCCAGCAGCCTATCCACGGGTAGCGGAGGATACGAGCAGTACTTC. Looking up the rest from reference TRBV7-6 and TRBJ2-7 gives the full variable domain: GAGVSQSPRYKVTKRGQDVALRCDPISGHVSLYWYRQALGQGPEFLTYFNYEAQQDKSGLPNDRFSAERPEGSISTLTIQRTEQRDSAMYRCASSLSTGSGGYEQYFGPGTRLTVT.

This clone has only one observation. The chain combines TRBV18 with TRBJ2-5; no clear D gene. The germline CDR1 and CDR2 sequences are KGHSH and LQKENI. The CDR3 is 14 residues long. V lost 2 bases and J 0 bases, leaving 7 bases between the germline ends. Here the CDR3 reads CASSPNFNQETQYF. In DNA, the CDR3 is TGTGCCAGCTCACCAAATTTCAACCAAGAGACCCAGTACTTC.

The chain has TRBV6-5 and TRBJ1-6, with 7 bases aligning to TRBD1. The germline V gene has CDR1 MNHEY and CDR2 SVGAGI. V was clipped by 2 bases and J by 9 bases; unmatched bases: 4. This CDR3 spans 14 amino acids. The chain's CDR3 is CASSYKGAGSPLHF. The CDR3, as DNA: TGTGCCAGCAGTTACAAGGGGGCAGGTTCACCCCTCCACTTT.

The chain combines TRBV7-8 with TRBJ1-1, with D hard to call. The V end lost 5 bases, the J end lost 6 bases, and 19 bases lay between the germline ends. CDR1 SGHVS and CDR2 FQNEAQ come from the germline V gene. The CDR3 extends over 15 amino acids. CDR3: CASSPRKGGVPEAFF. The CDR3 DNA follows: TGTGCCAGCAGCCCACGGAAGGGTGGGGTACCTGAAGCTTTCTTT.

This rearrangement joins TRBV7-8 to TRBJ2-7, with no clear D. V gave up 1 base and J gave up 4 bases, with 2 bases separating them. Germline CDR1 SGHVS, CDR2 FQNEAQ. The CDR3 covers 11 residues. The CDR3 DNA follows: TGTGCCAGCAGCTTAGTGTACGAGCAGTACTTC. Its translation is CASSLVYEQYF.

The V call is TRBV5-1, the J call TRBJ2-5; D perhaps matches TRBD2 (6 bases). CDR3 length: 13 residues. Germline CDR1 SGHRS, CDR2 YFSETQ. The V and J ends lost 4 bases and 2 bases respectively, with 9 bases between them. Written as DNA, the CDR3 is TGCGCCAGCAGCAAGGGACTTCAAGAGACCCAGTACTTC. Amino acids: CASSKGLQETQYF.